Listed here are 7 T cell receptor beta chains from one sample, sequenced in a study of identical twins. MiXCR, run by TCRdb on the 5' RACE reads, gives a single entry per CDR3 protein. The table includes hundreds of thousands of distinct CDR3 sequences, less than 9% detected once. These data were also reused for a study on yellow fever vaccine responses in identical twins.

Sequencing was performed on PBMCs. The source of these receptors is a young woman in good health.

The chain has TRBV3-1 and TRBJ2-7, with TRBD2 as a possible D gene (6 bases). Germline CDR1 and CDR2: LGHDT and YNNKEL (reference sequence). CDR3 length equals 14 residues. V gave up 8 bases and J gave up 7 bases, with 21 bases separating them. The CDR3 loop is CASRPGGADGEQYV. The CDR3 coding sequence is TGTGCCAGCCGCCCTGGCGGGGCTGATGGGGAGCAGTACGTC.

In its sample, this clonotype was seen many times. The chain uses TRBV12-3 or TRBV12-4 and TRBJ2-2; TRBD2 matches at 9 bases. CDR3 length equals 19 residues. The V and J ends lost 4 bases and 2 bases, in that order; junction bases with no gene match: 14. The CDR3 sequence is CASSSLRGMLAGNTGELFF. As DNA, the CDR3 is TGTGCCAGCAGTTCTTTAAGAGGGATGCTAGCGGGAAACACCGGGGAGCTGTTTTTT.

This clonotype was observed a handful of times. The V gene is TRBV2, the J gene TRBJ2-1; the D is unclear. The germline V and J ends were trimmed by 4 bases and 2 bases, with 9 bases remaining between them. CDR3 length: 14 amino acids. Per the germline V gene, CDR1 is SNHLY and CDR2 is FYNNEI. CDR3: CASSARPTYNEQFF. CDR3 nucleotides: TGTGCCAGCAGTGCGCGCCCGACCTACAATGAGCAGTTCTTC.

This clonotype has a count of ten or more. V is TRBV28 and J is TRBJ2-7, with D possibly called TRBD1 or TRBD2 (6 bases each). CDR1 and CDR2 (germline): MDHEN, SYDVKM. The length of the CDR3 is 15 residues. V lost 7 bases and J lost 0, with 16 bases in between. DNA of the CDR3: TGTGCCAGCACCTCGAGGGGGGAATCCTCCTACGAGCAGTACGTC. Its translation is CASTSRGESSYEQYV.

This clonotype was seen only a few times. The chain recombines TRBV2 with TRBJ2-1; D assignment may be TRBD1 or TRBD2 (5 bases each). Trimming removed 1 base at V and 0 bases at J, with 7 bases between. The CDR3 length is 15 residues. CDR1 is SNHLY, CDR2 FYNNEI, per germline. CDR3 amino acids: CASSEGGYSYNEQFF. The CDR3 DNA reads as TGTGCCAGCAGTGAAGGGGGGTACTCCTACAATGAGCAGTTCTTC.

This clonotype was picked up many times. V gene TRBV5-1 combines with J gene TRBJ2-1, with D perhaps TRBD1 or TRBD2 (6 bases each). Germline loops: CDR1 SGHRS, CDR2 YFSETQ. CDR3 size: 16 residues. Trimming pared 4 bases from V and 0 bases from J, leaving 14 bases between. The CDR3 region has the DNA TGCGCCAGCAGCGACAGGACGGGAGTCTCCTACAATGAGCAGTTCTTC. Translated: CASSDRTGVSYNEQFF.

This rearrangement joins TRBV5-1 to TRBJ1-2; 7 positions match TRBD1. Germline V gene sequence: CDR1 SGHRS, CDR2 YFSETQ. V was pared by 3 bases and J by 6 bases, with 2 bases of the junction left unmatched. CDR3 size: 12 residues. DNA of the CDR3: TGCGCCAGCAGCTGGCAGGGGGATGGCTACACCTTC. Translated: CASSWQGDGYTF.